This T cell receptor beta chain derives from a study of radiotherapy plus CTLA-4 blockade in lung cancer. Measured with immunoSEQ multiplex PCR; TCRdb has only the in-frame clones, and not every one. Of roughly 110,000 clones in the sample, under 90% are singletons; the top ten hold over 2%. Sequenced material: peripheral blood, taken from a patient treated with radiotherapy plus ipilimumab. The sequence came from a human donor with non-small cell lung cancer that progressed on radiotherapy plus ipilimumab. Some clones in this sample may be carry-over from other donors' samples.

This CDR3 reads CASSIGSAVNSPLHF. The CDR3 DNA sequence: TGTGCCAGTAGTATAGGGTCGGCGGTAAATTCACCCCTCCACTTT. The chain joins TRBV19 to TRBJ1-6; D remains ambiguous. The CDR3 length is 15 residues. Trimming pared 1 base from V and 7 bases from J, leaving 11 bases between. CDR1 LNHDA and CDR2 SQIVND come from the germline V gene (reference sequence). The complete variable domain, with remaining parts taken from reference TRBV19 and TRBJ1-6, reads DGGITQSPKYLFRKEGQNVTLSCEQNLNHDAMYWYRQDPGQGLRLIYYSQIVNDFQKGDIAEGYSVSREKKESFPLTVTSAQKNPTAFYLCASSIGSAVNSPLHFGNGTRLTVT.